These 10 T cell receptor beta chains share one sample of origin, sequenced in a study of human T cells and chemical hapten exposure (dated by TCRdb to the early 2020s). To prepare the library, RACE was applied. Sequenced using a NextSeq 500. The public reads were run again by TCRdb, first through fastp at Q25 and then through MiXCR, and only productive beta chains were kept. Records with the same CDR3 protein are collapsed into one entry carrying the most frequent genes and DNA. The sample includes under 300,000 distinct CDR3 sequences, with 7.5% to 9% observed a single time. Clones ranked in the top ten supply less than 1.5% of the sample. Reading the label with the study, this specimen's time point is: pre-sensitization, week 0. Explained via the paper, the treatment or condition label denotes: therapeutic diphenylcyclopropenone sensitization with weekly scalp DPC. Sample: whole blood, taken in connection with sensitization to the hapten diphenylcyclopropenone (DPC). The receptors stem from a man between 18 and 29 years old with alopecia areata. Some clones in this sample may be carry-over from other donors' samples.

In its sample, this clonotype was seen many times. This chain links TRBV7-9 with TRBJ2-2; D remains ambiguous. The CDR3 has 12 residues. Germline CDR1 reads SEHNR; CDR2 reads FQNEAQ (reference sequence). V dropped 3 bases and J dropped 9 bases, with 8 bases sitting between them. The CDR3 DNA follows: TGTGCCAGCAGCTTGGGGTTTCGGGAGCTGTTTTTT. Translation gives CASSLGFRELFF.

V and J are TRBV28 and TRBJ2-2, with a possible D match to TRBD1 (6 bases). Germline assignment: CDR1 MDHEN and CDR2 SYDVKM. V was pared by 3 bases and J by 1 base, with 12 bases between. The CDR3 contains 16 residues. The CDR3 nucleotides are TGTGCCAGCAGTTTGCCGGGACACCTGAACACCGGGGAGCTGTTTTTT. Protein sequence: CASSLPGHLNTGELFF.

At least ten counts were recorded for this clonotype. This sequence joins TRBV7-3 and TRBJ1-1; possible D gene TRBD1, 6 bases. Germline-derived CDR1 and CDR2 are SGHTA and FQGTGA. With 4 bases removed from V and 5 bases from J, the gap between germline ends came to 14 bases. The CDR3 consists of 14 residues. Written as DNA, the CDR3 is TGTGCCAGCAGCTACGGGACAAGAGAGACTGAAGCTTTCTTT. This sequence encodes CASSYGTRETEAFF.

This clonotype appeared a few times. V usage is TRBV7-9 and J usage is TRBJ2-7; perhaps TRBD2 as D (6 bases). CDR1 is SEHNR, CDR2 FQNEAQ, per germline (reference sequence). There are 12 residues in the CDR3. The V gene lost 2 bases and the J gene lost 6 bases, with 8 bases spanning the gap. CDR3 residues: CASSLSGPEQYV. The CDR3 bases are TGTGCCAGCAGCTTAAGCGGGCCCGAGCAGTACGTC.

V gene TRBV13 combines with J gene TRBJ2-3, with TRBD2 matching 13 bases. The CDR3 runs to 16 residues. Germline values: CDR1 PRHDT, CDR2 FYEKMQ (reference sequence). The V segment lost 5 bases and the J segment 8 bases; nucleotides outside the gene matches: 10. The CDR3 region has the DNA TGTGCCAGCAGCCCACCACTAGCGGGGGGGCAAGGTACGCAGTATTTT. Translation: CASSPPLAGGQGTQYF. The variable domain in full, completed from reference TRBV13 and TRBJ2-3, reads AAGVIQSPRHLIKEKRETATLKCYPIPRHDTVYWYQQGPGQDPQFLISFYEKMQSDKGSIPDRFSAQQFSDYHSELNMSSLELGDSALYFCASSPPLAGGQGTQYFGPGTRLTVL.

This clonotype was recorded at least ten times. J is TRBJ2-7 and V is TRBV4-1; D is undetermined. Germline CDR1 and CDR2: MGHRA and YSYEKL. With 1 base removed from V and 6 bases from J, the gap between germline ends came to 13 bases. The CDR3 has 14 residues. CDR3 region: CASSQALRAGEQYF. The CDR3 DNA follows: TGCGCCAGCAGCCAAGCCCTAAGGGCAGGCGAGCAGTACTTC.

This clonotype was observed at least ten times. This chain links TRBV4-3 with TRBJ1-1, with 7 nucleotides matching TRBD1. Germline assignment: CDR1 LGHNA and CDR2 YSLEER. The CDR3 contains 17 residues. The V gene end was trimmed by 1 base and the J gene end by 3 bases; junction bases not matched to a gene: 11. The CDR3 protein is CASSQAFRFDRDTEAFF. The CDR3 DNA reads TGCGCCAGCAGCCAAGCGTTCCGTTTCGACAGGGACACTGAAGCTTTCTTT.

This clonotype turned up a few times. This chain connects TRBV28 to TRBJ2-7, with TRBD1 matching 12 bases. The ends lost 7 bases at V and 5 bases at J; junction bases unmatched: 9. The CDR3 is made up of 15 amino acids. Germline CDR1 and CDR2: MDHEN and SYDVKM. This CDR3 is CASIPPGQGAHEQYF. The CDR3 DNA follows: TGTGCCAGCATCCCGCCGGGACAGGGGGCCCACGAGCAGTACTTC.

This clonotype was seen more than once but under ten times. As DNA, the CDR3 is TGTGCCAGCAGTAAGACAGGGAGGATTTCCTACGAGCAGTACTTC. It is translated as CASSKTGRISYEQYF. V and J are TRBV6-5 and TRBJ2-7; possible D gene TRBD1, 7 bases. Germline V gives CDR1 MNHEY, CDR2 SVGAGI. The length of the CDR3 is 15 residues. V lost 5 bases and J lost 1, with 15 bases in between.

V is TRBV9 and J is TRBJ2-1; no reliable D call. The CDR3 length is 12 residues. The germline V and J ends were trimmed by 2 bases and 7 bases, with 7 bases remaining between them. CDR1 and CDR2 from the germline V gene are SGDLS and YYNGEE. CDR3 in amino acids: CASSVPPNEQFF. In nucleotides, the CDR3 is TGTGCCAGCAGCGTCCCACCAAATGAGCAGTTCTTC.